This T cell receptor (beta chain) derives from a study of human thymus T cells. During corrective heart surgery, resections were taken, and the thymus tissue came from them. Germline V gives CDR1 MDHEN, CDR2 SYDVKM. The CDR3 extends over 12 amino acids. V lost 11 bases, J lost 4 bases, and 4 bases stayed unmatched. TCRdb's table, derived via immunoSEQ multiplex PCR, lists solely in-frame clones and lacks some. Of some 130,000 clones in the sample, around 94% were seen once. The J gene is TRBJ1-2, the V gene TRBV28; 10 positions agree with TRBD1. Sequenced input: thymus tissue. This receptor was obtained from a boy in the first two years of life with a congenital heart defect but otherwise immunologically healthy. This chain's CDR3 is CAGRDRGYGYTF. The CDR3 DNA sequence: TGTGCCGGCCGGGACAGGGGCTATGGCTACACCTTC.